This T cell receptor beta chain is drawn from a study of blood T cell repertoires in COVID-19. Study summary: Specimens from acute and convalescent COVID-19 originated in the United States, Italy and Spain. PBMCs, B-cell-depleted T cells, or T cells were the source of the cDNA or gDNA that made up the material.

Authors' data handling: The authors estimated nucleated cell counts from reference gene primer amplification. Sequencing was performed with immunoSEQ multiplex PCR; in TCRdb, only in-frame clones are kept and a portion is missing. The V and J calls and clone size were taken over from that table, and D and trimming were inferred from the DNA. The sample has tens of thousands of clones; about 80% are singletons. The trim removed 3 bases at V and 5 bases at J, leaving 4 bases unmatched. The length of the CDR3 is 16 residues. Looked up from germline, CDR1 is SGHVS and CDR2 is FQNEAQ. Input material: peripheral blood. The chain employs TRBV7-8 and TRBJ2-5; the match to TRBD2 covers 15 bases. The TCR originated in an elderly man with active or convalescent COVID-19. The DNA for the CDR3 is TGTGCCAGCAGCTTTGGACTAGCGGGGGGGCAGGAGACCCAGTACTTC. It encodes CASSFGLAGGQETQYF.